The 22 T cell receptor beta chains reported below all come from one sample, sequenced in a study of chemoradiotherapy in HPV16-positive cancers. Data came from immunoSEQ multiplex PCR; TCRdb stores just in-frame clones and leaves some out. Of several thousand clones in the sample, 94% were seen once. The material was obtained from a patient who underwent chemoradiotherapy. These receptors were taken from a human donor with HPV-associated anogenital cancer.

The chain is built from TRBV28 and TRBJ2-7; 7 nucleotides line up with TRBD1. The V gene end was trimmed by 7 bases and the J gene end by 2 bases; junction bases not matched to a gene: 8. Germline V CDR1 and CDR2: MDHEN, SYDVKM. This CDR3 comprises 14 residues. As DNA, the CDR3 is TGTGCCAGCATCCGACAGGGAGAGACCTACGAGCAGTACTTC. Amino acids: CASIRQGETYEQYF.

This clone was seen once. This chain joins TRBV5-5 and TRBJ1-6; 9 bases match TRBD1. The CDR3 length is 14 residues. Germline CDR1 SGHKS, CDR2 YYEKEE (reference sequence). V lost 3 bases and J lost 7; bases outside the gene matches: 2. This CDR3 is CASSSGTGNSPLHF. The DNA for the CDR3 is TGTGCCAGCAGCTCCGGGACAGGGAATTCACCCCTCCACTTT.

The gene calls are TRBV30 and TRBJ1-4; 9 bases are shared with TRBD1. CDR3 length equals 13 residues. Germline lookup yields CDR1 GTSNPN and CDR2 SVGIG (reference sequence). V lost 2 bases to trimming and J lost 7 bases; unmatched junction nucleotides: 2. The CDR3 sequence: CAWSSTGGEKLFF. As DNA, the CDR3 is TGTGCCTGGAGTTCGACAGGGGGTGAAAAACTGTTTTTT.

The chain uses TRBV6-6 and TRBJ1-5; the D is unclear. Per germline, CDR1 MNHNY and CDR2 SVGAGI (reference sequence). The CDR3 extends over 14 amino acids. The ends were cut back, 0 bases at V and 6 bases at J, with 9 bases in the middle. CDR3 region: CASSYSQPGQPQHF. CDR3 nucleotide sequence: TGTGCCAGCAGTTACTCGCAGCCCGGTCAGCCCCAGCATTTT.

The gene calls are TRBV19 and TRBJ1-3; D unresolved. Germline V CDR1 and CDR2: LNHDA, SQIVND (reference sequence). The CDR3 consists of 14 residues. Deletions cut 7 bases from V and 4 bases from J, with 14 bases between. CDR3 in DNA: TGTGCCAGTACCCGAAGAGGTCCCGGAAACACCATATATTTT. Protein sequence: CASTRRGPGNTIYF. The whole variable domain, filled in from reference TRBV19 and TRBJ1-3, reads DGGITQSPKYLFRKEGQNVTLSCEQNLNHDAMYWYRQDPGQGLRLIYYSQIVNDFQKGDIAEGYSVSREKKESFPLTVTSAQKNPTAFYLCASTRRGPGNTIYFGEGSWLTVV.

The V and J genes are TRBV9 and TRBJ2-4; TRBD1 matches at 7 bases. The V segment lost 3 bases and the J segment 0 bases; nucleotides outside the gene matches: 6. CDR3 length equals 16 residues. Germline V gene data show CDR1 as SGDLS and CDR2 as YYNGEE. As DNA, the CDR3 is TGTGCCAGCAGCGACGGGACAGATGTAGCCAAAAACATTCAGTACTTC. This codes for CASSDGTDVAKNIQYF.

This clone was seen once. V is TRBV7-2 and J is TRBJ1-2; the D gene is possibly TRBD1 (5 bases). Germline-derived CDR1 and CDR2 are SGHTA and FQGNSA. The CDR3 covers 14 residues. With 6 bases removed from V and 6 bases from J, the gap between germline ends came to 17 bases. This CDR3 is CASRPTGAGNGYTF. CDR3 DNA sequence: TGTGCCAGCAGACCCACCGGGGCAGGGAATGGCTACACCTTC. The full variable domain, completed using reference TRBV7-2 and TRBJ1-2, is GAGVSQSPSNKVTEKGKDVELRCDPISGHTALYWYRQSLGQGLEFLIYFQGNSAPDKSGLPSDRFSAERTGGSVSTLTIQRTQQEDSAVYLCASRPTGAGNGYTFGSGTRLTVV.

V and J are TRBV4-3 and TRBJ2-3, with D possibly matching TRBD2 (7 bases). The V gene's germline CDR1 is LGHNA and CDR2 YSLEER. V lost 0 bases and J 5 bases, leaving 15 bases between the germline ends. CDR3 length: 16 residues. CDR3 DNA sequence: TGCGCCAGCAGCCAAGAGAGAGAGGGGGGGAGAGATACGCAGTATTTT. Amino acid sequence: CASSQEREGGRDTQYF.

This chain links TRBV11-3 with TRBJ2-3; D gene uncertain. Per germline, CDR1 SGHNT and CDR2 YENEEA. The CDR3 contains 13 residues. Trimming cost V 1 base and J 2 bases, with 4 bases left between them. The CDR3 loop reads CASSLGTTDTQYF. The DNA of the CDR3 is TGTGCCAGCAGCTTAGGAACCACAGATACGCAGTATTTT.

CDR3 protein: CASSPDESLGNQPQHF. The CDR3 DNA follows: TGTGCCAGCAGCCCAGATGAGAGTTTGGGCAATCAGCCCCAGCATTTT. The J gene is TRBJ1-5, the V gene TRBV7-8, with D hard to call. V dropped 5 bases and J dropped 2 bases, with 16 bases sitting between them. This CDR3 contains 16 residues. Germline V gives CDR1 SGHVS, CDR2 FQNEAQ.

The gene calls are TRBV14 and TRBJ2-2; D unclear. The germline V and J ends were trimmed by 4 bases and 1 base, with 4 bases remaining between them. In germline, CDR1 is SGHDN, CDR2 FVKESK. The CDR3 is 13 amino acids. The DNA for the CDR3 is TGTGCCAGCAGCCCTTTGAACACCGGGGAGCTGTTTTTT. Amino acids: CASSPLNTGELFF.

The chain employs TRBV4-1 and TRBJ1-6; no reliable D call. CDR3 length: 15 residues. The germline V gene encodes CDR1 MGHRA and CDR2 YSYEKL. Trimming shortened V by 4 bases and J by 2 bases, and 9 bases separated the two germline ends. Written as DNA, the CDR3 is TGCGCCAGCAGCCCCTCTCGGACCTATAATTCACCCCTCCACTTT. This translates into CASSPSRTYNSPLHF.

The chain carries TRBV11-2 and TRBJ1-4, with unresolved D. The CDR3 is 13 amino acids. V shed 2 bases and J shed 8 bases, with 9 bases lying between them. CDR1 is SGHAT and CDR2 is FQNNGV in the germline V gene. The CDR3 DNA is TGTGCCAGCAGCTTATTCCCAAAGGAAAAACTGTTTTTT. This codes for CASSLFPKEKLFF.

This clone appeared once. The rearrangement joins TRBV6-5 to TRBJ2-1; D might be TRBD2 (7 bases). Germline V CDR1 and CDR2: MNHEY, SVGAGI. V was clipped by 7 bases and J by 8 bases, with 18 bases between them. This CDR3 region has 14 residues. The CDR3 DNA sequence: TGTGCCAGCACCAAGGGGGGGAAGGTTGATGAGCAGTTCTTC. Translating gives CASTKGGKVDEQFF.

In this sample, this clone turned up a few times. V and J are TRBV6-5 and TRBJ1-2; D remains ambiguous. Per the germline V gene, CDR1 is MNHEY and CDR2 is SVGAGI. CDR3 size: 16 residues. Trimming took 2 bases from V and 8 from J, leaving 21 bases between them. The CDR3 bases are TGTGCCAGCAGTTACACCCCGGGAGTTTTCCGGTCGGGCTACACCTTC. It is translated as CASSYTPGVFRSGYTF.

V gene TRBV4-1 combines with J gene TRBJ1-2; the D gene is possibly TRBD1 (6 bases). The CDR3 has 16 residues. V was clipped by 4 bases and J by 6 bases, with 21 bases between them. Germline-derived CDR1 and CDR2 are MGHRA and YSYEKL. Here the CDR3 DNA reads TGCGCCAGCAGCCTAGAAGCGGGACAAGTTTTTGATGGCTACACCTTC. Translated, it gives CASSLEAGQVFDGYTF.

V and J are TRBV7-6 and TRBJ2-2; D ambiguous. The CDR3 is made up of 15 amino acids. CDR1 and CDR2 from the germline V gene are SGHVS and FNYEAQ. The V gene lost 5 bases and the J gene lost 6 bases, with 16 bases spanning the gap. This CDR3 is CASSQWSGSPGELFF. The CDR3 region has the DNA TGTGCCAGCAGCCAGTGGTCGGGTAGCCCCGGGGAGCTGTTTTTT.

The chain links TRBV2 to TRBJ1-1; 8 nucleotides match TRBD1. With V trimmed by 3 bases and J by 1 base, 1 base remained unmatched. Germline V gene lookup returns CDR1 SNHLY and CDR2 FYNNEI. The length of the CDR3 is 14 residues. CDR3 residues: CASSEGQANTEAFF. In DNA form, the CDR3 reads TGTGCCAGCAGTGAGGGACAGGCGAACACTGAAGCTTTCTTT.

The V call is TRBV4-2, the J call TRBJ1-1, with D possibly matching TRBD1 (5 bases). Germline lookup yields CDR1 LGHNA and CDR2 YNFKEQ. The CDR3 extends over 15 amino acids. Trimming shortened V by 1 base and J by 3 bases, and 12 bases separated the two germline ends. CDR3: CASSQGDLPDTEAFF. The CDR3 DNA sequence: TGTGCCAGCAGCCAAGGGGACCTTCCGGACACTGAAGCTTTCTTT.

The CDR3 sequence: CASSPSTGNSYTGELFF. CDR3 coding DNA: TGTGCCAGCAGCCCATCTACAGGGAATTCGTACACCGGGGAGCTGTTTTTT. The V and J genes are TRBV7-6 and TRBJ2-2, with a weak D call TRBD1 (6 bases). The V and J ends lost 5 bases and 3 bases respectively, with 19 bases between them. CDR3 size: 17 residues. The germline gives CDR1 SGHVS, CDR2 FNYEAQ.

The CDR3 protein is CASSRGSSEQYF. The CDR3 DNA reads as TGCGCCAGTAGTCGCGGCAGCAGCGAGCAGTACTTC. The chain carries TRBV10-1 and TRBJ2-7; no clear D gene. CDR3 length equals 12 residues. V shed 9 bases and J shed 6 bases, with 15 bases lying between them. Germline V CDR1 and CDR2: WNHNN, SYGVQD (reference sequence).

The chain employs TRBV6-1 and TRBJ1-2; 8 bases are shared with TRBD1. After removal of 2 bases from V and 4 bases from J, the junction contained 6 bases not matched to a gene. This CDR3 has 15 residues. Germline loops: CDR1 MNHNS, CDR2 SASEGT. CDR3 in DNA: TGTGCCAGCAGTGAATGGACAGGGAAGGCCTATGGCTACACCTTC. Encoded protein: CASSEWTGKAYGYTF.